This T cell receptor (beta chain) was identified in a study of T cells in Graves' hyperthyroidism and ophthalmopathy. This clonotype was observed a handful of times. As yet, its antigen is unknown. Germline CDR1 is SEHNR and CDR2 is FQNEAQ (reference sequence). Trimming took 5 bases from V and 7 from J, leaving 17 bases between them. This CDR3 has 15 residues. Amplification targeted TCR beta CDR3 regions from RNA transcripts. The TCR CDR3 was amplified in a first-round RT-PCR using the HTBI primer set. MiXCR, run by TCRdb on the multiplex PCR reads, gives a single entry per CDR3 protein. Of about 420,000 distinct CDR3 sequences listed, roughly an eighth were seen once; the top ten hold 4% to 6.5%. Study results and caveats: Before onset, by a median of around 6.4 months, the model predicted ophthalmopathy.

Absence of ophthalmopathy progression within 18 months defined stable Graves' hyperthyroidism. Pregnant or lactating patients were excluded, as were those with uncontrolled infection or other autoimmune disease. This rearrangement joins TRBV7-9 to TRBJ1-4; possible D gene TRBD1, 6 bases. The sequenced sample consisted of blood. This receptor was taken from a woman in her late teens or twenties with Graves' hyperthyroidism. Written as DNA, the CDR3 is TGTGCCAGCAGCCTATCGTCGGGGGCCAGTGAAAAACTGTTTTTT. It encodes CASSLSSGASEKLFF.